This is a list of T cell receptor beta chains from one sample in a study of cytomegalovirus exposure and HLA in healthy donors. The data were produced by immunoSEQ multiplex PCR, yet TCRdb's version contains in-frame clones alone and is incomplete. The data contain 55,000 to 65,000 clones, roughly three quarters of them singletons. What was sequenced was PBMCs. The receptors were gathered from a woman in her thirties in good health and CMV-seronegative. Both conserved end residues are part of each CDR3. The D gene is left open where the match is weak. Clone size is stated in some rows and not others, as once, few, many or a class when expanded.

CDR3aa	CDR3nt	d_gene	v_gene	j_gene	abundance
CAWSVRGQGTYEQYF	TGTGCCTGGAGTGTAAGAGGACAGGGAACCTACGAGCAGTACTTC	TRBD1	TRBV30	TRBJ2-7	.
CASSSTTRGDTQYF	TGTGCCAGCAGCTCTACGACCAGAGGGGATACGCAGTATTTT	.	TRBV6-5	TRBJ2-3	.
CASSQDVQSQNEKLFF	TGCGCCAGCAGCCAAGATGTACAGTCCCAAAATGAAAAACTGTTTTTT	.	TRBV4-3	TRBJ1-4	.
CASSFSLAGEETQYF	TGTGCCAGCAGCTTTAGCCTAGCGGGAGAAGAGACCCAGTACTTC	TRBD2	TRBV7-2	TRBJ2-5	.
CASSQVASTSGVPDTQYF	TGCGCCAGCAGCCAGGTGGCCTCGACTAGCGGGGTACCAGATACGCAGTATTTT	TRBD2	TRBV4-3	TRBJ2-3	once
CASSPTLENQPQHF	TGCGCCAGCAGCCCAACGCTAGAGAATCAGCCCCAGCATTTT	.	TRBV4-3	TRBJ1-5	.
CASSRPTGSQSPLHF	TGCGCCAGCAGCCGGCCGACAGGGAGCCAGTCACCCCTCCACTTT	TRBD1	TRBV4-1	TRBJ1-6	.
CASSLGQSETQYF	TGTGCCAGCAGCCTTGGACAGAGCGAGACCCAGTACTTC	.	TRBV7-6	TRBJ2-5	.
CASSRGGGGQPQHF	TGTGCCAGTAGCCGTGGCGGGGGAGGACAGCCCCAGCATTTT	.	TRBV19	TRBJ1-5	.
CASSYSNTQYF	TGTGCCAGCAGTTACAGCAATACGCAGTATTTT	.	TRBV6-5	TRBJ2-3	.
CASSQGDTTSTDTQYF	TGTGCCAGCAGCCAAGGGGACACCACTAGCACAGATACGCAGTATTTT	.	TRBV11-2	TRBJ2-3	once
CAWRADSLGGYTF	TGTGCCTGGAGGGCGGACAGTTTGGGTGGCTACACCTTC	.	TRBV30	TRBJ1-2	few
CASSFDREWAFF	TGTGCCAGCAGTTTCGACAGGGAGTGGGCTTTCTTT	TRBD1	TRBV11-2	TRBJ1-1	.
CASSPEANYGYTF	TGTGCCAGCTCACCCGAGGCTAACTATGGCTACACCTTC	.	TRBV18	TRBJ1-2	.
CASSEGAGGEQYF	TGTGCCAGCAGTGAGGGGGCAGGGGGCGAGCAGTACTTC	TRBD1	TRBV6-1	TRBJ2-7	once
CASSQGLIVEAFF	TGTGCCAGCAGTCAGGGGCTAATCGTTGAAGCTTTCTTT	.	TRBV28	TRBJ1-1	.
CASQTPSSYNEQFF	TGTGCCAGCCAGACTCCCAGCTCCTACAATGAGCAGTTCTTC	.	TRBV5-8	TRBJ2-1	.
CAISDFDKRVQQYF	TGTGCCATCAGTGACTTCGACAAGAGAGTTCAGCAGTACTTC	.	TRBV10-3	TRBJ2-7	.
CASSLGQVILRTNEKLFF	TGTGCCAGCAGCTTGGGACAGGTGATTTTAAGGACTAATGAAAAACTGTTTTTT	.	TRBV5-6	TRBJ1-4	.
CASSLVLGADTEAFF	TGTGCCAGCAGCTTAGTATTGGGGGCGGACACTGAAGCTTTCTTT	.	TRBV7-8	TRBJ1-1	.
CASSLGQGNTEAFF	TGTGCCAGCAGCTTGGGACAGGGGAACACTGAAGCTTTCTTT	TRBD1	TRBV7-2	TRBJ1-1	.
CASLREQSNTEAFF	TGTGCCAGCTTACGGGAACAGTCGAACACTGAAGCTTTCTTT	.	TRBV7-9	TRBJ1-1	.
CASSLDLRETQYF	TGTGCCAGCAGCCTAGACCTGAGGGAGACCCAGTACTTC	.	TRBV6-6	TRBJ2-5	.
CASSPGTGGLDGYTF	TGTGCCAGCTCACCAGGGACAGGGGGATTAGATGGCTACACCTTC	TRBD1	TRBV18	TRBJ1-2	.
CASAGLAGGAETQYF	TGTGCCAGCGCCGGACTAGCGGGAGGAGCAGAGACCCAGTACTTC	TRBD2	TRBV2	TRBJ2-5	few
CASSDSPNNEQFF	TGTGCTAGCTCAGACAGTCCCAACAATGAGCAGTTCTTC	.	TRBV12-5	TRBJ2-1	.
CAISESSGTPEAFF	TGTGCCATCAGTGAGTCGTCGGGGACTCCTGAAGCTTTCTTT	.	TRBV10-3	TRBJ1-1	.
CASSLERQTYGYTF	TGTGCCAGCAGCTTAGAGCGGCAGACCTATGGCTACACCTTC	.	TRBV11-2	TRBJ1-2	once
CSVFTGDLREAFF	TGCAGCGTTTTCACAGGGGATCTCCGTGAAGCTTTCTTT	TRBD1	TRBV29-1	TRBJ1-1	few
CASSPGNEQFF	TGTGCCAGCAGCCCAGGGAATGAGCAGTTCTTC	.	TRBV11-3	TRBJ2-1	once
CASSSRDRGRAEAFF	TGTGCCAGCAGCTCCAGGGACAGGGGGCGAGCTGAAGCTTTCTTT	TRBD1	TRBV6-1	TRBJ1-1	.
CASSPTSGVGETQYF	TGTGCCAGTAGTCCGACTAGCGGAGTAGGGGAGACCCAGTACTTC	TRBD2	TRBV19	TRBJ2-5	.
CASSVSGYSNQPQHF	TGTGCCAGCAGCGTCTCAGGGTATAGCAATCAGCCCCAGCATTTT	.	TRBV9	TRBJ1-5	.
CASSLVQGMGTEAFF	TGCGCCAGCAGCTTGGTGCAGGGGATGGGCACTGAAGCTTTCTTT	.	TRBV5-1	TRBJ1-1	.
CASSIGQEGEKLFF	TGTGCCAGCAGCATAGGACAGGAGGGTGAAAAACTGTTTTTT	TRBD1	TRBV5-4	TRBJ1-4	.
CASSVDRGPTEAFF	TGTGCCAGCAGTGTGGACAGGGGGCCCACTGAAGCTTTCTTT	TRBD1	TRBV6-1	TRBJ1-1	.
CASSEIGALAKNIQYF	TGTGCCAGCAGTGAAATAGGGGCTTTGGCCAAAAACATTCAGTACTTC	.	TRBV6-1	TRBJ2-4	.
CASTPSWTGSQGGYTF	TGTGCCAGCACCCCAAGCTGGACAGGGAGCCAGGGGGGCTACACCTTC	TRBD1	TRBV9	TRBJ1-2	.
CASSVQGGELFF	TGTGCCAGCAGCGTACAGGGAGGGGAGCTGTTTTTT	.	TRBV9	TRBJ2-2	.
CASSIGGFVYGYTF	TGTGCCAGTAGTATAGGAGGATTCGTCTATGGCTACACCTTC	.	TRBV19	TRBJ1-2	.
CARSLLRDIGRGSYNSPLHF	TGTGCCAGAAGCCTACTCCGGGACATCGGTAGAGGGTCCTATAATTCACCCCTCCACTTT	.	TRBV5-3	TRBJ1-6	.
CASSFSGGARTEAFF	TGTGCCAGCAGCTTTTCGGGGGGCGCGAGAACTGAAGCTTTCTTT	.	TRBV5-4	TRBJ1-1	few
CASSNSGTGGATAFF	TGTGCCAGCAGTAATTCCGGGACAGGGGGCGCGACGGCTTTCTTT	TRBD1	TRBV6-6	TRBJ1-1	.
CASSFGSQETQYF	TGTGCCAGCAGCTTTGGCAGCCAAGAGACCCAGTACTTC	.	TRBV11-2	TRBJ2-5	.
CASQQGGSTEAFF	TGTGCCAGCCAACAGGGGGGAAGCACTGAAGCTTTCTTT	TRBD1	TRBV19	TRBJ1-1	few
CASSSSGLNQPQHF	TGTGCCAGTAGTTCCTCGGGGTTAAATCAGCCCCAGCATTTT	.	TRBV19	TRBJ1-5	.
CASSPGTANYGYTF	TGTGCCAGTAGTCCGGGGACAGCCAACTATGGCTACACCTTC	TRBD1	TRBV19	TRBJ1-2	few
CASSSTGTLRYNEQFF	TGTGCCAGCAGCTCAACAGGGACCCTAAGATACAATGAGCAGTTCTTC	.	TRBV7-9	TRBJ2-1	.
CASSDSQGDTGELFF	TGTGCCAGCAGTGACTCACAGGGGGACACCGGGGAGCTGTTTTTT	TRBD1	TRBV2	TRBJ2-2	.
CASSPPDRGQQPQHF	TGTGCCAGCAGCCCCCCGGACAGGGGGCAACAGCCCCAGCATTTT	TRBD1	TRBV7-2	TRBJ1-5	once
CAWSLTAETQYF	TGTGCCTGGAGTCTAACCGCGGAGACCCAGTACTTC	.	TRBV30	TRBJ2-5	few